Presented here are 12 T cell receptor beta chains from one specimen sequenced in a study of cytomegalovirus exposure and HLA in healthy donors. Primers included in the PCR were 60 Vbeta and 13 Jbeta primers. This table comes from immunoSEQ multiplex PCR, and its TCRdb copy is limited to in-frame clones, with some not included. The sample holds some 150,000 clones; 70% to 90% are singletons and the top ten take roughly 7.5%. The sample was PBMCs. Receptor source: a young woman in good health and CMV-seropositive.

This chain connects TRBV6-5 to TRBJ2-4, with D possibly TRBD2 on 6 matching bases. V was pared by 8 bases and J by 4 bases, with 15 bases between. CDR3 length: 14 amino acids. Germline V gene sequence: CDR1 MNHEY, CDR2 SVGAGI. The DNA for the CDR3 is TGTGCCAGCGGGGATGGGGGAGGTAAAAACATTCAGTACTTC. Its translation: CASGDGGGKNIQYF.

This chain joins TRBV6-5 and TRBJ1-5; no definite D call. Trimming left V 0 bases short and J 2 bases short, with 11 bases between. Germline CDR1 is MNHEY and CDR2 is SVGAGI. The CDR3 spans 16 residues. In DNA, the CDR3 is TGTGCCAGCAGTTACTCGCGGCCGCGGGGCAATCAGCCCCAGCATTTT. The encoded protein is CASSYSRPRGNQPQHF.

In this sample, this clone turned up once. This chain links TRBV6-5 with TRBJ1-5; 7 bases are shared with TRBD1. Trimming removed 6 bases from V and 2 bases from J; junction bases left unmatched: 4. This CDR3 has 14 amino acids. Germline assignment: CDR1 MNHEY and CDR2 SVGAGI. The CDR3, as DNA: TGTGCCAGCAGGCTAGGGGGCGGCAATCAGCCCCAGCATTTT. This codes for CASRLGGGNQPQHF.

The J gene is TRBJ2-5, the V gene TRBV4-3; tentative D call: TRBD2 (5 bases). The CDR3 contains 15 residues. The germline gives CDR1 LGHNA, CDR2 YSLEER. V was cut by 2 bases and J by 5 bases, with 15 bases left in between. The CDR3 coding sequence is TGCGCCAGCAGCCAATTAGGAGCGGTCCGGGAGACCCAGTACTTC. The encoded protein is CASSQLGAVRETQYF.

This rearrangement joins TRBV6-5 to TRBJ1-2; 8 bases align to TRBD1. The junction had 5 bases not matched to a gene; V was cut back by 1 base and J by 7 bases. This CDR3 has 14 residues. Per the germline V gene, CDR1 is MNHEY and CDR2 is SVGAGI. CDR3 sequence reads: CASSYFQGAIGYTF. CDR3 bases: TGTGCCAGCAGTTACTTCCAGGGGGCAATTGGCTACACCTTC.

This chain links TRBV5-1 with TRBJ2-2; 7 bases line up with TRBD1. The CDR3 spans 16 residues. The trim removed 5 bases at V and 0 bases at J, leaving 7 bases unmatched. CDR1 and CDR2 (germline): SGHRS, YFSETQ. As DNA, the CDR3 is TGCGCCAGCAGTCCCGGCGACAGGGCGAACACCGGGGAGCTGTTTTTT. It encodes CASSPGDRANTGELFF.

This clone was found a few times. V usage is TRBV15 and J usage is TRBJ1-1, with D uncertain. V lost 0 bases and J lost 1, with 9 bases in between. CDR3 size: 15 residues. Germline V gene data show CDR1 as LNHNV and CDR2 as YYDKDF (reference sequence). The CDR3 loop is CATSRDPRSNTEAFF. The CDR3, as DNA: TGTGCCACCAGCAGAGATCCCAGGTCGAACACTGAAGCTTTCTTT.

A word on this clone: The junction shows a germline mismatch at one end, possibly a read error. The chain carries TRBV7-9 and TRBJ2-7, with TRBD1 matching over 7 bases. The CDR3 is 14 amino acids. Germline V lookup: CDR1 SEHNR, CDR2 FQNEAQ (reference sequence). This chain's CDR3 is CSSNPGTDSYEQYF. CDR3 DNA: TGTTCCAGCAACCCGGGGACAGACTCCTACGAGCAGTACTTC.

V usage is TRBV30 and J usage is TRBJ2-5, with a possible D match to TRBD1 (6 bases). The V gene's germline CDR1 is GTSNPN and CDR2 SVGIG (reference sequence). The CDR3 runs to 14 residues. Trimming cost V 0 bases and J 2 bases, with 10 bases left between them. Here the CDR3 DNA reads TGTGCCTGGAGTGTACAGGGCATACAAGAGACCCAGTACTTC. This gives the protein CAWSVQGIQETQYF.

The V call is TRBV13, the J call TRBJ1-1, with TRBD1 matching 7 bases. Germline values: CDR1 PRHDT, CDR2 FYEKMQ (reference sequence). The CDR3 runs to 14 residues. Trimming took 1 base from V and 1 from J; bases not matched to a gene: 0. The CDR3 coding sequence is TGTGCCAGCAGCTTAGACAGGGGGAACACTGAAGCTTTCTTT. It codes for CASSLDRGNTEAFF.

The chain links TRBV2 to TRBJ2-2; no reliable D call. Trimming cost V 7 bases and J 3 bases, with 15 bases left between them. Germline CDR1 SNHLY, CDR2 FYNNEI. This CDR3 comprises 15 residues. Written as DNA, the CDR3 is TGTGCCAGCAACCTTCTATCTGCGGACACCGGGGAGCTGTTTTTT. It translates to CASNLLSADTGELFF.

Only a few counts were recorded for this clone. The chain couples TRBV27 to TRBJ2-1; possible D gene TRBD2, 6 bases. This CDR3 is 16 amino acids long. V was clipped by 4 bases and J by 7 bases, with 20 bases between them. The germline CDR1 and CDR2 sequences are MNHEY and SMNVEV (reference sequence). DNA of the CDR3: TGTGCCAGCAGTTGGGCAGCGGCGCCCGGGAGTAATGAGCAGTTCTTC. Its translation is CASSWAAAPGSNEQFF.